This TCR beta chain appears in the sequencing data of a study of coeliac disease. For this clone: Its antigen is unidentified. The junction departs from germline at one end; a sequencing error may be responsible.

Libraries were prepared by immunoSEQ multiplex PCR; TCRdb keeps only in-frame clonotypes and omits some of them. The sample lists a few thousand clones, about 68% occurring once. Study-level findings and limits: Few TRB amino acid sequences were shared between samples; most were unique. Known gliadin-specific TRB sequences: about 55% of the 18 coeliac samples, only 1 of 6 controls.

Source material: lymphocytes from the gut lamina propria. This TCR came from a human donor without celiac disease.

As DNA, the CDR3 is TGTGCCAGCTCATCTTCCGGGACAGTCGCTTCACCAGACTTT. This codes for CASSSSGTVASPDF. This sequence joins TRBV18 and TRBJ1-1, with 7 positions matching TRBD1. Germline V gene data show CDR1 as KGHSH and CDR2 as LQKENI. This CDR3 has 14 residues. The full variable domain, rest sourced from reference TRBV18 and TRBJ1-1, is NAGVMQNPRHLVRRRGQEARLRCSPMKGHSHVYWYRQLPEEGLKFMVYLQKENIIDESGMPKERFSAEFPKEGPSILRIQQVVRGDSAAYFCASSSSGTVASPDFGQGTRLTVV.